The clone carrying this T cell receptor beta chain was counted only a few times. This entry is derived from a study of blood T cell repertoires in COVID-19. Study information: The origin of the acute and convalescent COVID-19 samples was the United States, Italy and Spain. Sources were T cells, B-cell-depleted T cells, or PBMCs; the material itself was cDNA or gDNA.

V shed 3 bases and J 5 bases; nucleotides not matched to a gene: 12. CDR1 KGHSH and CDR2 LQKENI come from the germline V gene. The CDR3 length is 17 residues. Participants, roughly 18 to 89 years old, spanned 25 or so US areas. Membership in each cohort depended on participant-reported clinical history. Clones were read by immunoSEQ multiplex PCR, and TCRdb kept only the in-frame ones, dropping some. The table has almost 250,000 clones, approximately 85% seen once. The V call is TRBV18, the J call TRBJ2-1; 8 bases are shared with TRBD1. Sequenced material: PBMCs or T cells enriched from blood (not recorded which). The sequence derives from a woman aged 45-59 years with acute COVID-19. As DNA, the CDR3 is TGTGCCAGCTCACCGATGGAACACGGACAGGGCCACAATGAGCAGTTCTTC. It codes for CASSPMEHGQGHNEQFF.